The 30 T cell receptor beta chains given below trace back to one sample, sequenced in a study of CXCR3-negative and CXCR3-positive naive CD8 T cells. 5' RACE that incorporated UMI labels was used to prepare the TRB cDNA libraries. TCRdb reworked the 5' RACE reads into one entry per CDR3 protein, no DNA. The sample holds over 100,000 distinct CDR3 sequences. Sequenced: naive CXCR3- CD8+ T cells from blood. Noted subset: CD45RO-CCR7+CD27+CD95- naive CD8+ T cells lacking CXCR3 (TNR3-). Receptor source: a human donor in good health. Some clones in this sample may be carry-over from other donors' samples.

The gene calls are TRBV7-3 and TRBJ2-1; the TCRdb D gene call, TRBD2, has no DNA to confirm it. Germline CDR1 SGHTA, CDR2 FQGTGA. This CDR3 has 19 residues. The CDR3 protein is CASSSGLAGGPYGLGEQFF.

This sequence joins TRBV6-5 and TRBJ2-2; checking the TCRdb D call of TRBD1 is not possible without DNA. This CDR3 region has 16 residues. Germline loops: CDR1 MNHEY, CDR2 SVGAGI. CDR3: CASSQDREIPTGELFF.

The chain combines TRBV7-9 with TRBJ2-7; the TRBD2 assignment by TCRdb is unverifiable without DNA. The CDR3 extends over 15 amino acids. Germline CDR1 SEHNR, CDR2 FQNEAQ (reference sequence). The chain's CDR3 is CASSPPWAGVGEQYF.

The gene calls are TRBV7-6 and TRBJ2-7; the TRBD1 assignment by TCRdb is unverifiable without DNA. Looked up from germline, CDR1 is SGHVS and CDR2 is FNYEAQ. The CDR3 is 19 residues long. Here the CDR3 reads CASSHRWGTDEGEAYEQYF.

The V and J genes are TRBV6-5 and TRBJ2-1; TCRdb indicates TRBD2, and absent DNA this call remains unverified. The CDR3 totals 15 residues. Per the germline V gene, CDR1 is MNHEY and CDR2 is SVGAGI. CDR3: CASSAGLAGSNEQFF.

This chain uses TRBV4-1 with TRBJ2-1; TCRdb lists TRBD1, though no DNA is available to test this call. The CDR3 has 15 amino acids. CDR1 MGHRA and CDR2 YSYEKL come from the germline V gene. The chain's CDR3 is CASSQGTTKYNEQFF.

The rearrangement uses TRBV27 and TRBJ2-7; TCRdb lists TRBD2, though no DNA is available to test this call. CDR3 length: 15 amino acids. Germline assignment: CDR1 MNHEY and CDR2 SMNVEV (reference sequence). The CDR3 sequence: CASSLRGTTWYEQYF.

V usage is TRBV7-9 and J usage is TRBJ2-1; TCRdb returns TRBD2, unconfirmable since there is no DNA. CDR3 length equals 17 residues. Germline CDR1 reads SEHNR; CDR2 reads FQNEAQ (reference sequence). The CDR3 loop reads CASSPPGGSGGWSEQFF. The variable domain in full, with the rest retrieved from reference TRBV7-9 and TRBJ2-1, is DTGVSQNPRHKITKRGQNVTFRCDPISEHNRLYWYRQTLGQGPEFLTYFQNEAQLEKSRLLSDRFSAERPKGSFSTLEIQRTEQGDSAMYLCASSPPGGSGGWSEQFFGPGTRLTVL.

The gene calls are TRBV5-8 and TRBJ1-6. The CDR3 has 14 residues. CDR1 is SGHTS and CDR2 is YDEGEE in the germline V gene. CDR3 protein: CASSLGDEYSPLHF. Full variable domain (remainder filled in from reference TRBV5-8 and TRBJ1-6): EAGVTQSPTHLIKTRGQQATLRCSPISGHTSVYWYQQALGLGLQFLLWYDEGEERNRGNFPPRFSGRQFPNYSSELNVNALELEDSALYLCASSLGDEYSPLHFGNGTRLTVT.

The rearrangement uses TRBV5-1 and TRBJ2-5. Germline loops: CDR1 SGHRS, CDR2 YFSETQ. The CDR3 extends over 13 amino acids. The CDR3 sequence: CASSLVPQETQYF.

V usage is TRBV2 and J usage is TRBJ2-5; TCRdb selects TRBD2, and the lack of DNA leaves this call unchecked. Germline CDR1 and CDR2: SNHLY and FYNNEI. This CDR3 is built from 17 residues. The CDR3 sequence is CASSEAFSGYLQETQYF.

The chain employs TRBV28 and TRBJ2-7; TCRdb calls TRBD2, which cannot be checked without DNA. Germline V gives CDR1 MDHEN, CDR2 SYDVKM. This CDR3 contains 15 residues. Here the CDR3 reads CASSLAPGPIWEQYF.

The CDR3 loop is CASSADREGGEQYF. V is TRBV7-9 and J is TRBJ2-7; TCRdb's D gene call, TRBD1, goes unchecked for lack of DNA. This CDR3 spans 14 amino acids. Germline loops: CDR1 SEHNR, CDR2 FQNEAQ (reference sequence).

This chain links TRBV4-3 with TRBJ2-1. This CDR3 contains 14 residues. Germline CDR1 is LGHNA and CDR2 is YSLEER. The chain's CDR3 is CASSQDAAYNEQFF.

The V call is TRBV24-1, the J call TRBJ2-1; without DNA, the TCRdb call of TRBD1 cannot be checked. The CDR3 is 17 residues long. Germline V gene lookup returns CDR1 KGHDR and CDR2 SFDVKD. The CDR3 here is CATSETAFRDRVNEQFF.

This chain connects TRBV5-4 to TRBJ1-1; without DNA, the TCRdb call of TRBD1 cannot be checked. The CDR3 runs 14 residues. CDR1 and CDR2 (germline): SGHNT, YYREEE (reference sequence). CDR3 region: CASSPGQGVTEAFF.

This chain uses TRBV7-2 with TRBJ2-7. CDR3 length equals 11 residues. Germline assignment: CDR1 SGHTA and CDR2 FQGNSA. The CDR3 is CASSWDYEQYF.

The V and J genes are TRBV7-2 and TRBJ2-6; TCRdb's D gene call, TRBD2, goes unchecked for lack of DNA. The CDR3 extends over 17 amino acids. The V gene's germline CDR1 is SGHTA and CDR2 FQGNSA. CDR3: CASSSGLLVSGANVLTF.

The chain uses TRBV5-1 and TRBJ2-2. Per germline, CDR1 SGHRS and CDR2 YFSETQ. This CDR3 is 12 amino acids long. The CDR3: CASSLSPGELFF.

This rearrangement joins TRBV7-9 to TRBJ2-1; with no DNA, the TCRdb D assignment of TRBD1 cannot be verified. Germline CDR1 SEHNR, CDR2 FQNEAQ (reference sequence). This CDR3 comprises 15 residues. The CDR3 spells CASSLAVTGDNEQFF.

The V call is TRBV7-3, the J call TRBJ2-3; as DNA is missing, the TRBD1 call by TCRdb cannot be tested. This CDR3 spans 14 amino acids. The V gene's germline CDR1 is SGHTA and CDR2 FQGTGA. The CDR3: CASTLGQGGDTQYF.

J is TRBJ2-1 and V is TRBV11-3; TCRdb names TRBD2, which stays unverified in the absence of DNA. The CDR3 covers 16 residues. Germline CDR1 SGHNT, CDR2 YENEEA. CDR3 in amino acids: CASSSYGGTSGDEQFF. Based on the CDR3 plus reference TRBV11-3 and TRBJ2-1, the full variable domain is EAGVVQSPRYKIIEKKQPVAFWCNPISGHNTLYWYLQNLGQGPELLIRYENEEAVDDSQLPKDRFSAERLKGVDSTLKIQPAELGDSAVYLCASSSYGGTSGDEQFFGPGTRLTVL.

The chain uses TRBV6-5 and TRBJ2-1; TCRdb returns TRBD1, unconfirmable since there is no DNA. The CDR3 contains 15 residues. CDR1 is MNHEY and CDR2 is SVGAGI in the germline V gene. The CDR3 is CASTPTYPAYNEQFF.

The rearrangement links TRBV20-1 to TRBJ1-1; without DNA, the TCRdb call of TRBD1 cannot be checked. The CDR3 spans 16 residues. CDR1 and CDR2 from the germline V gene are DFQATT and SNEGSKA (reference sequence). CDR3: CSARDMSGDKGTEAFF.

This rearrangement joins TRBV12-3 or TRBV12-4 to TRBJ1-5; absent DNA, TCRdb's TRBD1 call cannot be checked. This CDR3 is 14 amino acids long. CDR3 protein: CASRKQGGYQPQHF.

The chain has TRBV12-3 or TRBV12-4 and TRBJ2-5. The CDR3 sequence is 14 residues long. The CDR3 region is CATTMGGTQETQYF.

The chain links TRBV29-1 to TRBJ1-1; TCRdb's D call of TRBD1 is untestable without DNA. This CDR3 contains 15 residues. The germline CDR1 and CDR2 sequences are SQVTM and ANQGSEA. CDR3 sequence: CSGQGTGTGASEAFF.

The V gene is TRBV7-9, the J gene TRBJ2-4; TCRdb proposes TRBD1, but this gene call is untestable without DNA. Looked up from germline, CDR1 is SEHNR and CDR2 is FQNEAQ (reference sequence). This CDR3 region has 16 residues. The CDR3: CASSPLGGLLENIQYF. Complete variable domain (other parts from reference TRBV7-9 and TRBJ2-4): DTGVSQNPRHKITKRGQNVTFRCDPISEHNRLYWYRQTLGQGPEFLTYFQNEAQLEKSRLLSDRFSAERPKGSFSTLEIQRTEQGDSAMYLCASSPLGGLLENIQYFGAGTRLSVL.

V usage is TRBV28 and J usage is TRBJ1-3. The CDR3 has 14 residues. Germline V gene sequence: CDR1 MDHEN, CDR2 SYDVKM. This chain's CDR3 is CASSFQLSGNTIYF.

The chain employs TRBV12-3 or TRBV12-4 and TRBJ2-2. This CDR3 comprises 14 residues. The CDR3 protein is CASSRSLSTGELFF.